This T cell receptor beta chain was sequenced during a study of tumor-infiltrating lymphocytes in primary liver carcinoma listed by TCRdb under 2017. Looking at the study overall: Of the five patients, three men and two women aged 30 to 69 years, four had hepatocellular carcinoma and one had combined HCC and intrahepatic cholangiocarcinoma. Samples yielded roughly 3.5 to 8 million productive TCRbeta reads; read depth did not differ significantly between tissue types. The five patients had tumors staged T1-T3 N0M0, with maximum diameters ranging from about 4 to 10 cm. A total of some 35 specimens from 5 patients went through TCRbeta repertoire sequencing, namely 25 tumor regions, 5 adjacent noncancerous liver tissues and 5 peripheral blood samples. Reproducibility between technical replicate repertoires was high, with correlation coefficients above 0.98 and mean shared-clone rates approximately 0.91. TCRbeta repertoire sequencing, expression microarrays and whole-exome sequencing were combined in the study across five regions of each liver tumor, with adjacent normal tissue and blood also included. The study at large found these results: Repertoire overlap was found to be higher between tumor regions (mean roughly 35%) than between tumor-adjacent (roughly 17%) or tumor-blood (about 14%) pairs, consistent with antigen-driven expansion. Only the TCR beta chain was sequenced, so true repertoire diversity is likely underestimated because unpaired alpha chains were not captured. With just four or five patients in the study, the authors point out that the findings should be validated in a larger study. A significantly larger repertoire fraction was made up by the top 250 clones in tumors than in blood (p = 0.039). Comparison of CD4+ and CD8+ T cell repertoires was precluded by the use of bulk unsorted samples.

Turning to this clonotype: Its antigen is currently not known. Within one base of it there is no much larger clone, and no base qualities were kept.

TCRbeta-specific cDNA was reverse-transcribed from roughly 500 ng total RNA using a constant-region primer and ProtoScript II reverse transcriptase. Construction of the TCRbeta libraries relied on three nested rounds of multiplex PCR, following a slightly modified ARM-PCR procedure. Sample barcodes and Illumina adapters were attached in a final 25-cycle PCR using Deep VentR polymerase. Before sequencing, amplicons of 200-500 bp were purified from gel using a QIAquick gel extraction kit. An Illumina HiSeq 2500 was used to sequence the TCRbeta amplicons, generating 250-bp paired-end reads. Per the authors' processing: To recover full CDR3 sequences, reads were quality-trimmed using Trimmomatic v0.33 and paired reads were then merged using FLASH v1.2.11. MiGEC v1.2.1b assigned V, D and J germline segments to the rearranged TCRbeta sequences. Clonotype statistics, along with Shannon-Wiener diversity indices, were calculated using VDJtools v1.0.0. Except for diversity analysis, only each sample's 250 most abundant clonotypes were used in subsequent analyses to reduce sampling bias. TCRdb's own reprocessing of the public reads used fastp at Q25 and MiXCR and kept productive beta chains. Each entry is one CDR3 protein sequence, shown with its most common DNA and genes. In this record, the V and J calls reflect TCRdb's handling and not the investigators' own analysis. The sample table shows approximately 88,000 distinct CDR3 sequences, and 55% to 75% are seen once. Around 25% of the sample rests with the top ten.

Without any cell sorting, total RNA and DNA were extracted together from about 19-30 mg of bulk tissue using the AllPrep DNA/RNA mini kit. Surgical resection was performed in China between November 2015 and early 2016 on about 5 patients with histopathologically diagnosed primary liver carcinoma. At the time of sampling, the patients were treatment-naive and had chronic HBV infection. Fresh tumor and adjacent tissue pieces were bisected; one half was stored in RNAlater at -80°C, the other sent for histology. Sequencing input: tumor-adjacent normal liver tissue. The source of this sequence is a man aged 35 to 55 with primary liver carcinoma and hepatitis B virus infection.

The CDR3 here reads CASTPTAGAVTYEQYF. The nucleotides are TGTGCCAGCACCCCCACCGCGGGGGCGGTAACCTACGAGCAGTACTTC. The receptor chain draws on TRBV28 and TRBJ2-7; the D gene is perhaps TRBD2, on 7 matching bases. The germline V gene provides CDR1 MDHEN and CDR2 SYDVKM. The CDR3 sequence holds 16 residues, the cysteine and phenylalanine included. Of the read, only the CDR3 DNA is kept; its 48 bases are in frame from base 1. Deletion took 7 bases off V and 2 bases off J, with a span of 21 bases between the germline ends.